This T cell receptor (beta chain) derives from a study of T cells in Graves' hyperthyroidism and ophthalmopathy (dated by TCRdb to between 2019 and 2020). About the investigation overall: Peripheral blood samples were taken at initial diagnosis, before any treatment was given. A discovery cohort of approximately 100 patients, 43 with Graves' ophthalmopathy and about 60 with stable Graves' hyperthyroidism, was used to find distinguishing TCR V-J signatures. Whether ophthalmopathy could be predicted prospectively was tested in an independent validation cohort made up of 18 hyperthyroidism patients plus 17 patients who later progressed to ophthalmopathy. The 90 to 100 discovery patients were randomly divided into training and test sets at a 7:3 ratio. Thyroid tissue and blood T-cell repertoires from six Graves' hyperthyroidism patients were also compared in the study. After sampling, hyperthyroidism patients received methimazole starting at 30 mg daily, and ophthalmopathy patients received high-dose intravenous methylprednisolone. The paper describes TCR Vbeta CDR3 sequencing of some 130 peripheral blood samples, made up of 40 to 45 ophthalmopathy patients, some 76 hyperthyroidism patients and roughly 17 progressor patients. On the study overall, not on this receptor specifically: No statistical method was used to set the sample size in advance, and investigators knew the group allocation. In validation, progression to ophthalmopathy was predicted by the model with about 70% sensitivity and about 72% specificity, a median of 6.5 months before onset. Most expanded thyroid clonotypes (frequency above 0.001) were also detected in blood, suggesting blood repertoires may reflect thyroid immune responses. Ophthalmopathy was separated from stable hyperthyroidism by a 13 V-J signature model, with approximately 86% sensitivity and approximately 81% specificity obtained in cross-validation and 80%/75% obtained in testing.

Ophthalmopathy patients had moderately to severely active disease, with a Clinical Activity Score of 3 or more, a NOSPECS grade of 4 or more, and a disease duration of less than 3 months. Any patient with an uncontrolled infection, another autoimmune disease, pregnancy or lactation was excluded. Clinical symptoms, serum thyroxine and TRAb, thyroid ultrasound, and orbital computed tomography formed the basis for the diagnoses. PBMCs were isolated from 8 to 10 ml of fresh peripheral blood by Ficoll-Paque density gradient centrifugation. Total RNA was extracted using Trizol reagent, and RNA quality was assessed on an Agilent 2100 Bioanalyzer. Relative to germline, V is 4 bases shorter and J is 6 bases shorter, with 19 bases between their ends. The germline V gene supplies CDR1 SQVTM and CDR2 ANQGSEA. Inclusive of the bounding cysteine and phenylalanine, the CDR3 is 15 residues long. Solely the CDR3 DNA is kept, with 45 bases framed from the first base.

TCR beta CDR3 regions were amplified from RNA transcripts. The TCR CDR3 was subjected to a first round of RT-PCR using the HTBI primer set and the Qiagen OneStep RT-PCR kit. Libraries were constructed in a second round of multiplex PCR, after which size selection and purification were carried out. Libraries were sequenced paired-end with 100 bp reads on an Illumina HiSeq2000. Under the source paper's analysis protocol: SOAPnuke was used to process the raw data, with reads discarded if the reads contained adapters or uncalled bases, had a mean Phred below 15, or lacked an exact constant-primer or identifier match. High-quality paired reads were merged using COPE v1.2.5, and each unique nucleotide sequence was defined as a clonotype. Clonotypes were aligned to IMGT TRBV, TRBD and TRBJ reference segments using MiTCR v1.1. Analysis was restricted to V-J combinations with a frequency above 0.0001, which covered 99% to 99.2% of repertoires. The TCS score was defined as the ratio of F50 (clonal expansion) to E x V (chaos), calculated using BLOSUM62-based TCRdist between CDR3 peptides within each V-J. Welch's t-statistics and random forest reduced some 510 V-J features to 13, which were used in a naive Bayes classifier (R e1071). TCRdb trimmed the raw reads at Q25, called clones with MiXCR and kept productive beta chains. Rows with a matching CDR3 protein are joined into one entry that keeps the most common DNA and genes. TCRdb, not the authors, supplied the V and J calls. The sample profile shows 300,000 to 500,000 distinct CDR3 sequences; around 15% of them were found once. The ten largest clones represent 25% to 30% of the sample.

This clonotype was recorded many times. The antigen it recognizes is unknown. Within one base of it there is no much larger clone, and no base qualities were kept. This chain is built from TRBV29-1 and TRBJ2-1; TRBD1 is perhaps the D gene, given 5 matching bases. The sequence was collected from a man aged 50 to 60 with Graves' ophthalmopathy. The material sequenced was blood. The CDR3 region has the sequence CSVVLVTRVANEQFF. The bases read TGCAGCGTTGTGTTGGTAACCAGGGTTGCCAATGAGCAGTTCTTC.